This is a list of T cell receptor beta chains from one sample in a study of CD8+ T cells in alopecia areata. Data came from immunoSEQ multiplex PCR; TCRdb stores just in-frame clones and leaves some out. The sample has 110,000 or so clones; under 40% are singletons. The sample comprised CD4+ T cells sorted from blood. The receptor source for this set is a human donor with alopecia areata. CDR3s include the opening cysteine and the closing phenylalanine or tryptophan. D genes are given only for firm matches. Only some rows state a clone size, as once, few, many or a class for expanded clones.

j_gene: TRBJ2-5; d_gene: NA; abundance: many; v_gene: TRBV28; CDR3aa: CASSLGAETGPRTQYF; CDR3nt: TGTGCCAGCAGTTTAGGAGCCGAGACAGGTCCCCGGACCCAGTACTTC
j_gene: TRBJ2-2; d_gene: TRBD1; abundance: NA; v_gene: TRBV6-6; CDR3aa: CASSYRDRITGELFF; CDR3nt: TGTGCCAGCAGTTACCGGGACAGGATTACCGGGGAGCTGTTTTTT
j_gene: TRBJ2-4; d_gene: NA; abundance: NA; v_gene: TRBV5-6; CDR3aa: CASSTLYPLITKNIQYF; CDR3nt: TGTGCCAGCAGCACACTATATCCGTTGATTACCAAAAACATTCAGTACTTC
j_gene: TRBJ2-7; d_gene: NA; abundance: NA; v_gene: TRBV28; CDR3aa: CASSLPATEEQYF; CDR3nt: TGTGCCAGCAGTTTACCCGCGACAGAGGAGCAGTACTTC
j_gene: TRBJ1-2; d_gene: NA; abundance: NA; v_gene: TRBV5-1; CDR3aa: CASSLYRGNGYTF; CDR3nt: TGCGCCAGCAGCTTGTATCGGGGCAACGGCTACACCTTC
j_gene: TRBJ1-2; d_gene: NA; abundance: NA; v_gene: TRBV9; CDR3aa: CASSVDISSWGYTF; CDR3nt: TGTGCCAGCAGCGTAGACATCTCCAGCTGGGGCTACACCTTC
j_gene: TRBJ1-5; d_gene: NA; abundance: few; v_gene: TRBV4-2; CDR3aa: CASSQAPDSNQPQHF; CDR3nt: TGTGCCAGCAGCCAAGCCCCAGACAGCAATCAGCCCCAGCATTTT
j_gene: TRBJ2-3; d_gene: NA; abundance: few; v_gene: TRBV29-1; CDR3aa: CSVSPASTDTQYF; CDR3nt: TGCAGCGTTAGTCCGGCAAGCACAGATACGCAGTATTTT
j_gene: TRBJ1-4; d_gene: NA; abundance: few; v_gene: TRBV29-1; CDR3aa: CSVDGQGGGKLFF; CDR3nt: TGCAGCGTTGACGGCCAGGGAGGGGGAAAACTGTTTTTT
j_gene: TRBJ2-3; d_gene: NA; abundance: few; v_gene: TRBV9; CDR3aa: CASSVSTNPGTDTQYF; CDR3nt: TGTGCCAGCAGCGTTTCGACTAACCCGGGCACAGATACGCAGTATTTT
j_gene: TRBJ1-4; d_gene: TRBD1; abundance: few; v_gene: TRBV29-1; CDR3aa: CSVDGTGEKLFF; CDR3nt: TGCAGCGTTGACGGGACAGGAGAAAAACTGTTTTTT
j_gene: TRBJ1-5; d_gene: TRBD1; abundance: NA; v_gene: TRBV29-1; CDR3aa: CSVLKTGGGNQPQHF; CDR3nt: TGCAGCGTTCTTAAGACAGGGGGCGGCAATCAGCCCCAGCATTTT
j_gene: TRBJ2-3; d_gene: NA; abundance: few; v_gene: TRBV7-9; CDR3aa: CASSYSGNGESTDTQYF; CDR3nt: TGTGCCAGCAGTTACAGTGGGAACGGGGAGAGCACAGATACGCAGTATTTT
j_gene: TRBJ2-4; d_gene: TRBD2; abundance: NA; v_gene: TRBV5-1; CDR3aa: CASSLVRTSEEGFVDIQYF; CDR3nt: TGCGCCAGCAGCTTGGTCCGGACTAGCGAGGAGGGTTTTGTAGACATTCAGTACTTC
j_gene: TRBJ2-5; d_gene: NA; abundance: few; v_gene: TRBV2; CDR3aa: CASSEQGETQYF; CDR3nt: TGTGCCAGCAGTGAACAAGGAGAGACCCAGTACTTC
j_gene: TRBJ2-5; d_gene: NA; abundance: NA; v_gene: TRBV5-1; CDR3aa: CASSFRGSETQYF; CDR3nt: TGCGCCAGCAGCTTCCGGGGTTCAGAGACCCAGTACTTC
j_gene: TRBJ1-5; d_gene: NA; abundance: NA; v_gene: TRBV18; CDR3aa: CASSPGDEQPQHF; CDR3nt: TGTGCCAGCTCACCAGGGGATGAGCAGCCCCAGCATTTT
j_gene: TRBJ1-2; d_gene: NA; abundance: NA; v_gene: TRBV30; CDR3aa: CAWTTGSNYGYTF; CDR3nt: TGTGCCTGGACCACCGGGTCTAACTATGGCTACACCTTC
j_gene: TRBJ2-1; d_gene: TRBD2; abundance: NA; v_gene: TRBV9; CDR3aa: CASSVGGTSGPNEQFF; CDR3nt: TGTGCCAGCAGCGTAGGCGGGACTAGCGGACCCAATGAGCAGTTCTTC
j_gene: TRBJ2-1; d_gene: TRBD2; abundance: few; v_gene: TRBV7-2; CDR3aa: CASSPRGRPSGRNYDEQFF; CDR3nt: TGTGCCAGCAGCCCCCGTGGAAGGCCTAGCGGGAGAAATTACGATGAGCAGTTCTTC
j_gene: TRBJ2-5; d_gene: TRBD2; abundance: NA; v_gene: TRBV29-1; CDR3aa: CSVEPRLAQETQYF; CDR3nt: TGCAGCGTTGAACCTCGACTAGCTCAAGAGACCCAGTACTTC
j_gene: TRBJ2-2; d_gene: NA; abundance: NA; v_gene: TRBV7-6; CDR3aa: CASSLGPTDTGELFF; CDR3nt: TGTGCCAGCAGCTTGGGACCTACGGACACCGGGGAGCTGTTTTTT
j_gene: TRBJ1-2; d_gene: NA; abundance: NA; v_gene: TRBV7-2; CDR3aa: CASSLVSGQGMDYGYTF; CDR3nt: TGTGCCAGCAGCTTAGTATCTGGGCAGGGGATGGACTATGGCTACACCTTC
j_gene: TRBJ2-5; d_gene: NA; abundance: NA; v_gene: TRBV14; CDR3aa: CASSPGETQYF; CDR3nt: TGTGCCAGCAGCCCCGGGGAGACCCAGTACTTC
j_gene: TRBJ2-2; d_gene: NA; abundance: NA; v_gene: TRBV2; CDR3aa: CASSETGTGELFF; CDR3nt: TGTGCCAGCAGTGAAACTGGGACCGGGGAGCTGTTTTTT
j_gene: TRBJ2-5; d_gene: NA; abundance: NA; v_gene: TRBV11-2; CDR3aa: CASSLIAETQYF; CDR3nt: TGTGCCAGCAGCTTAATCGCGGAGACCCAGTACTTC
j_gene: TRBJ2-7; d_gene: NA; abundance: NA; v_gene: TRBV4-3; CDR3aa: CASSFGQEGYEQYF; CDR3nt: TGCGCCAGCAGCTTCGGACAGGAGGGCTACGAGCAGTACTTC
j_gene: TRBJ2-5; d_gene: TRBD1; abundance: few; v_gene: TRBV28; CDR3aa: CASRGQGVETQYF; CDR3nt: TGTGCCAGCAGGGGACAGGGGGTAGAGACCCAGTACTTC
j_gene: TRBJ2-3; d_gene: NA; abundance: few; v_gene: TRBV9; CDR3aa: CASSPRWAGLRSTDTQYF; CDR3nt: TGTGCCAGCAGCCCCAGGTGGGCGGGGTTAAGGTCAACAGATACGCAGTATTTT
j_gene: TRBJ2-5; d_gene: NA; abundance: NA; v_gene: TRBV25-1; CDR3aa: CASTKNQLEAQYF; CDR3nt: TGTGCCAGCACCAAAAACCAGCTAGAGGCCCAGTACTTC
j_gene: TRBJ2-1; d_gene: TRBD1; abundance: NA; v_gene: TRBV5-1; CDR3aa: CASSAGQGAYNEQFF; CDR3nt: TGCGCCAGCAGCGCTGGACAGGGGGCGTACAATGAGCAGTTCTTC
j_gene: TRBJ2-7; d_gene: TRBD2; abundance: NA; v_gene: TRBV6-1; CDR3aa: CASSLLAGVEQYF; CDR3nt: TGTGCCAGCAGCCTACTAGCGGGAGTCGAGCAGTACTTC
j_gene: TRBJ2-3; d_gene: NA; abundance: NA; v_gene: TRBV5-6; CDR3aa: CASSLFTDTQYF; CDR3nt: TGTGCCAGCAGCCTGTTCACAGATACGCAGTATTTT
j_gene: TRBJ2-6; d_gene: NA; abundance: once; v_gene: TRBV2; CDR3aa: CASSPRLTGSSGANVLTF; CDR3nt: TGTGCCAGCAGTCCTAGACTTACAGGTTCCTCTGGGGCCAACGTCCTGACTTTC
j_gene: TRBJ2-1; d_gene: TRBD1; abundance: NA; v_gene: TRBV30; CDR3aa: CAWGQGVTDEQFF; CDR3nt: TGTGCCTGGGGACAGGGGGTAACAGATGAGCAGTTCTTC
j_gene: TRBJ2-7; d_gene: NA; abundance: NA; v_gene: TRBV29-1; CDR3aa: CSARPGSSYEQYF; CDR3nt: TGCAGCGCCAGACCGGGAAGCTCCTACGAGCAGTACTTC
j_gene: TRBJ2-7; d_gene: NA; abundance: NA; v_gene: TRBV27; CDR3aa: CASSLVSGASYEQYF; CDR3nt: TGTGCCAGCAGTTTGGTTAGCGGAGCTTCCTACGAGCAGTACTTC
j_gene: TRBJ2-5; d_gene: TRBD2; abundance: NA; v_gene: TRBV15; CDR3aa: CATSPRSGRLETQYF; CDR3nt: TGTGCCACCAGCCCTCGTAGCGGGAGATTGGAGACCCAGTACTTC
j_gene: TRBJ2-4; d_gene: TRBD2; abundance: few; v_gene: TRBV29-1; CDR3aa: CSVEWEGKNIQYF; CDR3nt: TGCAGCGTTGAATGGGAGGGCAAAAACATTCAGTACTTC
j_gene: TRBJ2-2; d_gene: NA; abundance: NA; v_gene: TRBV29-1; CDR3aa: CSVPRDSGAVTGELFF; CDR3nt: TGCAGCGTTCCGAGGGACTCCGGGGCGGTCACCGGGGAGCTGTTTTTT
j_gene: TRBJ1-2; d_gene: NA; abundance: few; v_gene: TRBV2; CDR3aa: CASNAQGSGYGYTF; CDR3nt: TGTGCCAGCAATGCTCAGGGATCCGGCTATGGCTACACCTTC
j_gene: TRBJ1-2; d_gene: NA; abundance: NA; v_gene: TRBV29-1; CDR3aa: CSVEEAQGYGYTF; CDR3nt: TGCAGCGTTGAAGAAGCACAGGGATATGGCTACACCTTC
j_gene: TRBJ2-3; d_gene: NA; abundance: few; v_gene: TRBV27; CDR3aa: CASSLGDTLRDTQYF; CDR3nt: TGTGCCAGCAGTTTAGGGGACACGCTTAGAGATACGCAGTATTTT
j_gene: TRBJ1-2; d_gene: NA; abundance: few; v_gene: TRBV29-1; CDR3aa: CSVDGGNYGYTF; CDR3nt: TGCAGCGTTGACGGGGGAAACTATGGCTACACCTTC
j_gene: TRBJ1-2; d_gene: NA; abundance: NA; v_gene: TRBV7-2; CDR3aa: CASSQRGAGYGYTF; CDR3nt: TGTGCCAGCAGCCAGAGGGGGGCTGGCTATGGCTACACCTTC
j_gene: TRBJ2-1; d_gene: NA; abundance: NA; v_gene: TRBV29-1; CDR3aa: CSVGRSDEQFF; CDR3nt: TGCAGCGTTGGTAGATCCGATGAGCAGTTCTTC
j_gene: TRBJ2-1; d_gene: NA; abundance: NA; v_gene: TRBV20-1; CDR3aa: CSASVHNEQFF; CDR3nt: TGCAGTGCTAGCGTGCACAATGAGCAGTTCTTC
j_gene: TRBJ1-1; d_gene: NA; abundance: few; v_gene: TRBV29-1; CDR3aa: CSVRDGLRGVF; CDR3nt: TGCAGCGTAAGGGACGGATTGAGAGGGGTGTTC
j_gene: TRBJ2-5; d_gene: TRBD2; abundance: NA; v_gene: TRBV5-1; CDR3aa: CASSGASGEETQYF; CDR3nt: TGCGCCAGCAGCGGCGCTAGCGGTGAAGAGACCCAGTACTTC
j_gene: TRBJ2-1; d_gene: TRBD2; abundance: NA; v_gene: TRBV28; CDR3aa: CASSIAGASSYNEQFF; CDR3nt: TGTGCCAGCAGTATAGCGGGAGCGAGTTCGTACAATGAGCAGTTCTTC
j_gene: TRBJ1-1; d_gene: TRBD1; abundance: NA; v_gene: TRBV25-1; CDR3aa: CASSEWDSEAFF; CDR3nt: TGTGCCAGCAGTGAATGGGACAGTGAAGCTTTCTTT
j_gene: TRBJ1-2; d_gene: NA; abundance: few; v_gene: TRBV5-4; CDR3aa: CASSWDGHGYTF; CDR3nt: TGTGCCAGCAGCTGGGACGGCCATGGCTACACCTTC
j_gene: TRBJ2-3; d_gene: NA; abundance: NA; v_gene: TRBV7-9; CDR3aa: CASTQSDTQYF; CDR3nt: TGTGCCAGCACCCAATCGGATACGCAGTATTTT
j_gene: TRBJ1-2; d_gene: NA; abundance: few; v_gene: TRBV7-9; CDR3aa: CASSLVKGATIYGYTF; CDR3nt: TGTGCCAGCAGCTTAGTAAAAGGAGCTACCATCTATGGCTACACCTTC